This TCR beta chain was identified in a study of radiotherapy plus CTLA-4 blockade in lung cancer. Study results and limitations: Interferon-beta and early blood T cell clone dynamics reportedly predicted response best. The study found tumor-derived TCR clones expanded in blood after radiotherapy plus ipilimumab.

Germline CDR1 WNHNN, CDR2 SYGVQD (reference sequence). V shed 2 bases and J shed 6 bases, with 16 bases lying between them. The CDR3 length is 16 residues. Focal radiation was given together with CTLA-4 blockade (ipilimumab) to patients with chemo-refractory metastatic non-small-cell lung cancer. Data came from immunoSEQ multiplex PCR; TCRdb stores just in-frame clones and leaves some out. The table includes approximately 48,000 clones, about four fifths detected once. Notes on this clone: Its antigen is currently unknown.

Sequencing was performed on peripheral blood, taken from a patient treated with radiotherapy plus ipilimumab. The chain links TRBV10-1 to TRBJ1-4, with D possibly matching TRBD1 (5 bases). This receptor was identified in a human donor with non-small cell lung cancer whose response to radiotherapy plus ipilimumab could not be evaluated. CDR3 residues: CASSERDSRRDEKLFF. As DNA, the CDR3 is TGCGCCAGCAGTGAGCGGGACTCCCGGCGGGATGAAAAACTGTTTTTT.